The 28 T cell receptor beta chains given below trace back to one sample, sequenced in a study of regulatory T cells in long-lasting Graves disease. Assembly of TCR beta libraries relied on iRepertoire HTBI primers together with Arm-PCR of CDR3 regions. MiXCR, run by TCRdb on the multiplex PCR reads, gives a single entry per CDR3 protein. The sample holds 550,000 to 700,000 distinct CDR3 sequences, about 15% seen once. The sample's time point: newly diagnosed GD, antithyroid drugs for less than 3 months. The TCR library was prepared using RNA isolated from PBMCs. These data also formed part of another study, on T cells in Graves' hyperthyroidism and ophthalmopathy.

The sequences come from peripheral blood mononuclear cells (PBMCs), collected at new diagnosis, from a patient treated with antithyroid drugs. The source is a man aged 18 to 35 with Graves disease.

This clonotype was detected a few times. CDR3 nucleotide sequence: TGTGCCAGCAGTTTACGGGCCGGGGGCGACAGGGGCAATCAGCCCCAGCATTTT. Encoded protein: CASSLRAGGDRGNQPQHF. This chain joins TRBV27 and TRBJ1-5, with TRBD1 matching over 7 bases. V dropped 2 bases and J dropped 2; count of bases not matched to a gene: 12. The CDR3 sequence is 18 residues long. CDR1 is MNHEY and CDR2 is SMNVEV in the germline V gene (reference sequence).

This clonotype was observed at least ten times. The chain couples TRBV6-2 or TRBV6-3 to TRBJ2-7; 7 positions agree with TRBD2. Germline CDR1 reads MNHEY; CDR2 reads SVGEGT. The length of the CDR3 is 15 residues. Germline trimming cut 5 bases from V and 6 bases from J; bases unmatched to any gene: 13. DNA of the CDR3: TGTGCCAGCAGTCCCTCCGGGACTATGGCAGCCGAGCAGTACTTC. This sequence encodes CASSPSGTMAAEQYF.

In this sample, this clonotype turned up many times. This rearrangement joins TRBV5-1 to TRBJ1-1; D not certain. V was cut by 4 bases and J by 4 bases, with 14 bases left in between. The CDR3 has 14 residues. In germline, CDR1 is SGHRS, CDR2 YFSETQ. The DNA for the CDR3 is TGCGCCAGCAGCCCGGATTCCCACAGCACTGAAGCTTTCTTT. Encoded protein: CASSPDSHSTEAFF.

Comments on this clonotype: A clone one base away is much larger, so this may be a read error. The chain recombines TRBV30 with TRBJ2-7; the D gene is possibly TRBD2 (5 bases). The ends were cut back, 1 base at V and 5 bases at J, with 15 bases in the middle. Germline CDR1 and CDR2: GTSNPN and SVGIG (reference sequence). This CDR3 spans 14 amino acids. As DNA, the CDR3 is TGTGCCTGGAGTGAACTAGAGCTAGCCGACGAGCAGTACTTC. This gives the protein CAWSELELADEQYF.

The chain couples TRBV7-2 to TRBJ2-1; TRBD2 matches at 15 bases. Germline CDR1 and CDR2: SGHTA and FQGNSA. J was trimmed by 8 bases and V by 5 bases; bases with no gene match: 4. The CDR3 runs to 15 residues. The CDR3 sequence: CASSLRTSGRDEQFF. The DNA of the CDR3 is TGTGCCAGCAGCCTACGGACTAGCGGGAGGGATGAGCAGTTCTTC.

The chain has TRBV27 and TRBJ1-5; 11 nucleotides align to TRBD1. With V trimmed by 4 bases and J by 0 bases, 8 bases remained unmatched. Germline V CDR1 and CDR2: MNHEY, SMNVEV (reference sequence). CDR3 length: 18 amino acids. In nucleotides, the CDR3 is TGTGCCAGCAGTTCAACGGACAGGGGGCTATTTAGCAATCAGCCCCAGCATTTT. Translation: CASSSTDRGLFSNQPQHF.

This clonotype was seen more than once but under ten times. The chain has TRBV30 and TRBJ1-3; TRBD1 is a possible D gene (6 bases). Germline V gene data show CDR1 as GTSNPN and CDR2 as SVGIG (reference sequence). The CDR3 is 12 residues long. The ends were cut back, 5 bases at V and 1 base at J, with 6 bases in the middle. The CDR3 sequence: CAWQGSGNTIYF. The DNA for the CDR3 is TGTGCCTGGCAGGGGTCTGGAAACACCATATATTTT.

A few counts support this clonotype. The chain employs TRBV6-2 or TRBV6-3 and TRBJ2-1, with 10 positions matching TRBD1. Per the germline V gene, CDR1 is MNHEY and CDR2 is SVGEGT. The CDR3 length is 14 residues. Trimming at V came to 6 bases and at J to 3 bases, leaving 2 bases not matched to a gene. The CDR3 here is CASRGTGDYNEQFF. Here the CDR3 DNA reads TGTGCCAGCAGGGGGACAGGGGACTACAATGAGCAGTTCTTC.

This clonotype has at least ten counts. The CDR3 here is CASSLGGRTTDTQYF. The CDR3 DNA sequence: TGTGCCAGCAGTTTAGGGGGGAGGACCACAGATACGCAGTATTTT. This sequence joins TRBV12-3 or TRBV12-4 and TRBJ2-3; TRBD2 might be the D (6 bases). The V gene lost 1 base and the J gene lost 2 bases, with 10 bases spanning the gap. The CDR3 loop spans 15 amino acids.

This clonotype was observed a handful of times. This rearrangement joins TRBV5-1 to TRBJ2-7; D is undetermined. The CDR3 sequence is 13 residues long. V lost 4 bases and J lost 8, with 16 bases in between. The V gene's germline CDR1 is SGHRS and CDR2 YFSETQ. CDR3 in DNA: TGCGCCAGCAGCCAGCTGGACCTAGAGAAGCAGTACTTC. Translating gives CASSQLDLEKQYF.

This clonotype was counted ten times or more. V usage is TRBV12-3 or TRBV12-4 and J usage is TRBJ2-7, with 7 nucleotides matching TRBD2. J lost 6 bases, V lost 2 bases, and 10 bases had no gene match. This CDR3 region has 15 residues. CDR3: CASSLKSSGTAEQYF. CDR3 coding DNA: TGTGCCAGCAGTTTAAAGTCCAGCGGGACCGCCGAGCAGTACTTC.

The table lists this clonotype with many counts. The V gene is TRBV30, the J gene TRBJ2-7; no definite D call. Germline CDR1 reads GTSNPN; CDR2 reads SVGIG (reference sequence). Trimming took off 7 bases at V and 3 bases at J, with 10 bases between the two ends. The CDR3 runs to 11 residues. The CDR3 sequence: CASTEGYEQYF. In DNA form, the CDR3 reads TGTGCCTCGACGGAAGGCTACGAGCAGTACTTC.

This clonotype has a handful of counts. The CDR3 nucleotides are TGCAGTGTCCCGGGACAGGGGGGAGAAACAGCCAAAAACATTCAGTACTTC. The encoded protein is CSVPGQGGETAKNIQYF. The J gene is TRBJ2-4, the V gene TRBV20-1, with 11 nucleotides matching TRBD1. CDR3 length: 17 residues. The V gene end was trimmed by 7 bases and the J gene end by 0 bases; junction bases not matched to a gene: 11. Germline V gene lookup returns CDR1 DFQATT and CDR2 SNEGSKA (reference sequence).

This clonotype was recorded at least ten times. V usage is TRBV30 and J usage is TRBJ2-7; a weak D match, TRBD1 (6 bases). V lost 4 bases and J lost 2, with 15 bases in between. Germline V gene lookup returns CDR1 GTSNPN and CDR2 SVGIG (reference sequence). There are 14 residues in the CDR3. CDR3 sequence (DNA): TGTGCCTGGAAACGGTCAGGGGCACCCTACGAGCAGTACTTC. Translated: CAWKRSGAPYEQYF.

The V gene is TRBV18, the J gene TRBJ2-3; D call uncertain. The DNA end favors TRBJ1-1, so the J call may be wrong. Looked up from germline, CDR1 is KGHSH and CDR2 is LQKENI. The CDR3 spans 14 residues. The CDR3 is CASSSTTGSTEAFF. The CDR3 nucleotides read TGTGCCAGCTCATCCACCACCGGGAGCACTGAAGCTTTCTTT.

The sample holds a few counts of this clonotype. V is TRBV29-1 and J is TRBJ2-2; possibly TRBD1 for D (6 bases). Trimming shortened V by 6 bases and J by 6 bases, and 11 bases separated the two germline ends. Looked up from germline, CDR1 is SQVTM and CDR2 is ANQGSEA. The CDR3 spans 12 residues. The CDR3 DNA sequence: TGCAGCGTCGAGGGGGTATCCGGGGAGCTGTTTTTT. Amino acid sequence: CSVEGVSGELFF.

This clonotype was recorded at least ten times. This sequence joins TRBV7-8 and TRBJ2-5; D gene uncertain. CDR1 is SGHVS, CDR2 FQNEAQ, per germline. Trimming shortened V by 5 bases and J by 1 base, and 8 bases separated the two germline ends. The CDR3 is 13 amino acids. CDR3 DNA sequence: TGTGCCAGCAGCCCACGAACCCAAGAGACCCAGTACTTC. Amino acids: CASSPRTQETQYF.

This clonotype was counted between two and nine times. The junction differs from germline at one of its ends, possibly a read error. The CDR3 DNA follows: TGTGCCAGTAGTGCCAACAGGGGAGCCACCTTAGAGACCCGGTACTTC. It yields the protein CASSANRGATLETRYF. The chain uses TRBV19 and TRBJ2-5; TRBD1 aligns across 7 bases. Germline V CDR1 and CDR2: LNHDA, SQIVND (reference sequence). CDR3 length: 16 residues.

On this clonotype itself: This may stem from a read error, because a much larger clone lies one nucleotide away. CDR3 DNA sequence: TGTGCCAGCTCACCAAGTGGCGGGAGAAAAGAGACCCAGTACTTC. This codes for CASSPSGGRKETQYF. The rearrangement uses TRBV18 and TRBJ2-5; 7 bases map to TRBD2. The CDR3 extends over 15 amino acids. From germline, CDR1 is KGHSH and CDR2 LQKENI. V was clipped by 2 bases and J by 3 bases; unmatched bases: 6.

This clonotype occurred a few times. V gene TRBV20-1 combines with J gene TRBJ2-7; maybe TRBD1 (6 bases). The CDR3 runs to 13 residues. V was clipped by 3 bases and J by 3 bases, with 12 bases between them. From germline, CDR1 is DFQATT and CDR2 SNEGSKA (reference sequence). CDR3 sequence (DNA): TGCAGTGCTAGTAGACAGGACTTCTACGAGCAGTACTTC. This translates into CSASRQDFYEQYF.

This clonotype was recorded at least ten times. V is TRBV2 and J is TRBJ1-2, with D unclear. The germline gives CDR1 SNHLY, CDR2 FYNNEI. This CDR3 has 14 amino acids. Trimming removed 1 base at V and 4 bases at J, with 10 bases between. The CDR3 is CASSEEYRPYGYTF. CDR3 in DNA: TGTGCCAGCAGTGAAGAGTACCGACCCTATGGCTACACCTTC.

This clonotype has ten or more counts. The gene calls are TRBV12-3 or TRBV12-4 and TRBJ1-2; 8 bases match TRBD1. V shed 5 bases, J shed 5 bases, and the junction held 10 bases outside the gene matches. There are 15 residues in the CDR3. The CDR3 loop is CASSPQGAPAYGYTF. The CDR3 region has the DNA TGTGCCAGCAGTCCTCAGGGGGCTCCCGCTTATGGCTACACCTTC.

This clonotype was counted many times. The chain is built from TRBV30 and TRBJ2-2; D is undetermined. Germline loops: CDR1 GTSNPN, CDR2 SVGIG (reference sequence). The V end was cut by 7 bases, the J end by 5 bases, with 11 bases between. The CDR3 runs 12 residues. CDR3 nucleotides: TGTGCCTACCCACCGGCTACCGGGGAGCTGTTTTTT. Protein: CAYPPATGELFF. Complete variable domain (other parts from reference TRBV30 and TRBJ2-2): SQTIHQWPATLVQPVGSPLSLECTVEGTSNPNLYWYRQAAGRGLQLLFYSVGIGQISSEVPQNLSASRPQDRQFILSSKKLLLSDSGFYLCAYPPATGELFFGEGSRLTVL.

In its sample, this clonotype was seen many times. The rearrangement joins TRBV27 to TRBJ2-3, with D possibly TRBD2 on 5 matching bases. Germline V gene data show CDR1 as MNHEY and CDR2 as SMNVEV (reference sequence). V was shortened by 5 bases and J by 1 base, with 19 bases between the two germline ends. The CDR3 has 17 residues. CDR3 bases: TGTGCCAGCAGTCTCGGACTGGGCTCCTCGGGCACAGATACGCAGTATTTT. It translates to CASSLGLGSSGTDTQYF.

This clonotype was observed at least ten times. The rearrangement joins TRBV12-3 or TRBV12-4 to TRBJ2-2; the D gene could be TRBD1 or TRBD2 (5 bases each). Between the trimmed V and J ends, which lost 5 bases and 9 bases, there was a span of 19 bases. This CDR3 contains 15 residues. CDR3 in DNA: TGTGCCAGCAGTGCACCCCCTGGGACCTCACGGGAGCTGTTTTTT. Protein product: CASSAPPGTSRELFF.

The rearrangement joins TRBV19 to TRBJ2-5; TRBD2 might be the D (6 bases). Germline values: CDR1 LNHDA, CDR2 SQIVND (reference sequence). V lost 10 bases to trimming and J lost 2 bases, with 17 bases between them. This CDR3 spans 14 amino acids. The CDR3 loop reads CATTTRGPQETQYF. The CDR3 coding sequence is TGTGCCACGACGACTAGAGGCCCGCAAGAGACCCAGTACTTC.

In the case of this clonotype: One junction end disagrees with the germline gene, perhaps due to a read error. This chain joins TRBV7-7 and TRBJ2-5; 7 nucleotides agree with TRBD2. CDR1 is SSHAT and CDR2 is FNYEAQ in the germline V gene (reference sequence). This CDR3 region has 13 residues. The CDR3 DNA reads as TGTGCTAGCAGCCCGGGAGGTTGGGAGACCCAGTACTTC. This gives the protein CASSPGGWETQYF.

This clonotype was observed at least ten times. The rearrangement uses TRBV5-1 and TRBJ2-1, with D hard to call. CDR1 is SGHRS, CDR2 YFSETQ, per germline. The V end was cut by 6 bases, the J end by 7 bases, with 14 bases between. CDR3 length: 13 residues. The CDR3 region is CASNWATGNEQFF. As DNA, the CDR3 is TGCGCCAGCAACTGGGCGACGGGTAATGAGCAGTTCTTC.